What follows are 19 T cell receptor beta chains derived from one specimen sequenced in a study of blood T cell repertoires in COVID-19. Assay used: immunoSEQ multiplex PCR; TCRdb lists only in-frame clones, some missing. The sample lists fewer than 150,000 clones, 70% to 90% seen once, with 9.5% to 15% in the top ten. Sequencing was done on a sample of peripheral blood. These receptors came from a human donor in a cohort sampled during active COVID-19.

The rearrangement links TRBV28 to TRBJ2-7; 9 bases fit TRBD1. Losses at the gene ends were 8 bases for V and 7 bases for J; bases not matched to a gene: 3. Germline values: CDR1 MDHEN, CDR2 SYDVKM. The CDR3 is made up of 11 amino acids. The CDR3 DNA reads TGTGCCAGCGCGGGACAGGGAGAGCAGTACTTC. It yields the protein CASAGQGEQYF.

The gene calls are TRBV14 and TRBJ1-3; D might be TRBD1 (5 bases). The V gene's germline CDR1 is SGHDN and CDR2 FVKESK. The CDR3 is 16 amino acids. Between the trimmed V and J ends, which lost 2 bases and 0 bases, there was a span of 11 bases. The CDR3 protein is CASSQTRAISGNTIYF. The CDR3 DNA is TGTGCCAGCAGCCAAACCAGGGCCATCTCTGGAAACACCATATATTTT.

CDR3 in DNA: TGTGCCAGCAGCGACGGGACAGGATGGGAGCAGTACTTC. Translated, it gives CASSDGTGWEQYF. This chain joins TRBV5-4 and TRBJ2-7; 8 bases are shared with TRBD1. The trim removed 4 bases at V and 7 bases at J, leaving 7 bases unmatched. The germline V gene has CDR1 SGHNT and CDR2 YYREEE (reference sequence). The CDR3 has 13 amino acids.

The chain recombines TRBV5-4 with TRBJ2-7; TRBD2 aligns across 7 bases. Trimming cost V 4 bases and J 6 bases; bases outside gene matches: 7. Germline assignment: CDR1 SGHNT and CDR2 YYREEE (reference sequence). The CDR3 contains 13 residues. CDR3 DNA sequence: TGTGCCAGCAGCGGAGGGACTACCTCCGAGCAGTACTTC. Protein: CASSGGTTSEQYF.

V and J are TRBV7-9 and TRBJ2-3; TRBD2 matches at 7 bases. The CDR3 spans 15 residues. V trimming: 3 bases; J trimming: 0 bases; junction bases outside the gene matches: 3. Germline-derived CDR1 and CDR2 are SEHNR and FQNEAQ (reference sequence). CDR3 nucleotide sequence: TGTGCCAGCAGCTTGTCGGGGGGTAGCACAGATACGCAGTATTTT. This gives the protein CASSLSGGSTDTQYF.

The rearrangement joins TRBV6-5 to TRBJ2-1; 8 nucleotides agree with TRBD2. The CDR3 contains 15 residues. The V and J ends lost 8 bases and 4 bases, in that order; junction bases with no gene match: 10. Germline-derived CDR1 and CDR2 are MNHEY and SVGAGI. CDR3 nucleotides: TGTGCCAGCGTCGGAGCGGGGGCCCAATACAATGAGCAGTTCTTC. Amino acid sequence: CASVGAGAQYNEQFF.

CDR3 nucleotides: TGTGCCAGCAGCGTAAAACTAGCGGGGCCCTACAATGAGCAGTTCTTC. Protein: CASSVKLAGPYNEQFF. The chain recombines TRBV7-6 with TRBJ2-1; TRBD2 agrees at 10 bases. This CDR3 comprises 16 residues. Germline loops: CDR1 SGHVS, CDR2 FNYEAQ. Trimming at V came to 5 bases and at J to 2 bases, leaving 6 bases not matched to a gene. Combining the CDR3 with reference TRBV7-6 and TRBJ2-1 gives the whole variable domain GAGVSQSPRYKVTKRGQDVALRCDPISGHVSLYWYRQALGQGPEFLTYFNYEAQQDKSGLPNDRFSAERPEGSISTLTIQRTEQRDSAMYRCASSVKLAGPYNEQFFGPGTRLTVL.

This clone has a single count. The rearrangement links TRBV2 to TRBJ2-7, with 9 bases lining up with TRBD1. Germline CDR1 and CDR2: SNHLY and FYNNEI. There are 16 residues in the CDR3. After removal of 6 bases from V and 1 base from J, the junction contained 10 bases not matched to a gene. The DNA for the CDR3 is TGTGCCAGCAGGAAACGGCCGGGACAGGGTTCCTACGAGCAGTACTTC. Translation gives CASRKRPGQGSYEQYF.

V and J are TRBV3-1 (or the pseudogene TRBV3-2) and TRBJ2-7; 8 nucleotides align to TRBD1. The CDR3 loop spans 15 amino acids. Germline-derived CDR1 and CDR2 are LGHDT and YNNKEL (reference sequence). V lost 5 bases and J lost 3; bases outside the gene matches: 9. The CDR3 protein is CASSLGQDGLYEQYF. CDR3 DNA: TGTGCCAGCAGCTTGGGACAGGACGGGCTCTACGAGCAGTACTTC.

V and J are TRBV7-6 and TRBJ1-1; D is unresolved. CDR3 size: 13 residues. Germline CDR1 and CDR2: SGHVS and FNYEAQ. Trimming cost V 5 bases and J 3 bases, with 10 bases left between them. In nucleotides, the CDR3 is TGTGCCAGCAGCCCCAACAGCCACACTGAAGCTTTCTTT. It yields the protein CASSPNSHTEAFF.

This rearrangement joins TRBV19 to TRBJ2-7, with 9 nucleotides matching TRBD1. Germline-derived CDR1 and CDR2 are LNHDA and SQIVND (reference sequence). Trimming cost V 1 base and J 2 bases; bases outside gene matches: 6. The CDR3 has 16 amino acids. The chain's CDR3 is CASSIGGTGQTYEQYF. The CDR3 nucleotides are TGTGCCAGTAGTATAGGGGGGACAGGGCAGACCTACGAGCAGTACTTC. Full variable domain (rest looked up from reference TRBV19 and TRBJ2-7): DGGITQSPKYLFRKEGQNVTLSCEQNLNHDAMYWYRQDPGQGLRLIYYSQIVNDFQKGDIAEGYSVSREKKESFPLTVTSAQKNPTAFYLCASSIGGTGQTYEQYFGPGTRLTVT.

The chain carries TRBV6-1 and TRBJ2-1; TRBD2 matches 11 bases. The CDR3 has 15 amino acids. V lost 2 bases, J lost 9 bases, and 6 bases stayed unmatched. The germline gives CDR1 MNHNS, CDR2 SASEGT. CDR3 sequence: CASSEMGLAASEQFF. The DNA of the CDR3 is TGTGCCAGCAGTGAAATGGGACTAGCGGCCTCTGAGCAGTTCTTC.

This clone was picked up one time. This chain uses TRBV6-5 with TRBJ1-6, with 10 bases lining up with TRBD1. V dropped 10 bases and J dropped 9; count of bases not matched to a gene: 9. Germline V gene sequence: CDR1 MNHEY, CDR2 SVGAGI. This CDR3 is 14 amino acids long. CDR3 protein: CAITAGTGVSPLHF. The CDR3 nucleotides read TGTGCCATAACCGCCGGGACAGGGGTTTCACCCCTCCACTTT.

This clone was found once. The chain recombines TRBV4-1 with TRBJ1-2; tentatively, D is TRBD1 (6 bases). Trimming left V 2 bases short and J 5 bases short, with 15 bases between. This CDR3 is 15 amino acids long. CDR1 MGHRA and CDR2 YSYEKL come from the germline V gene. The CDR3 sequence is CASSQTTGFDYGYTF. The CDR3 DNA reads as TGCGCCAGCAGCCAAACTACAGGGTTCGATTATGGCTACACCTTC.

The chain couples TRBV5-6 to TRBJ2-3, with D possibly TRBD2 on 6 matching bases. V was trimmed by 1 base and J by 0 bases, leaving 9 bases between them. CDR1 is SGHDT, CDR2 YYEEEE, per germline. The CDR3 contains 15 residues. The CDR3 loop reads CASSLTGGSTDTQYF. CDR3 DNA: TGTGCCAGCAGCTTGACTGGGGGGAGCACAGATACGCAGTATTTT. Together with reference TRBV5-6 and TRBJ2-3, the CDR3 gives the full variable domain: DAGVTQSPTHLIKTRGQQVTLRCSPKSGHDTVSWYQQALGQGPQFIFQYYEEEERQRGNFPDRFSGHQFPNYSSELNVNALLLGDSALYLCASSLTGGSTDTQYFGPGTRLTVL.

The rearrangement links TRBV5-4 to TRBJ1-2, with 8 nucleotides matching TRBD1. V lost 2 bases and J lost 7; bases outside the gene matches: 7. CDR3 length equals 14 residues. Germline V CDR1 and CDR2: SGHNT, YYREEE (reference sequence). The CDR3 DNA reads TGTGCCAGCAGCTTACAGGGGGGCGGGTCTGGCTACACCTTC. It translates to CASSLQGGGSGYTF.

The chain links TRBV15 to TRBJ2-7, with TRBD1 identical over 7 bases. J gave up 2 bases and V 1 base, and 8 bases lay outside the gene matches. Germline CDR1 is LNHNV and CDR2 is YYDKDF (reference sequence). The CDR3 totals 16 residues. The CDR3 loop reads CATSRGGSGQPYEQYF. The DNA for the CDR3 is TGTGCCACCAGCAGAGGGGGATCGGGACAGCCCTACGAGCAGTACTTC.

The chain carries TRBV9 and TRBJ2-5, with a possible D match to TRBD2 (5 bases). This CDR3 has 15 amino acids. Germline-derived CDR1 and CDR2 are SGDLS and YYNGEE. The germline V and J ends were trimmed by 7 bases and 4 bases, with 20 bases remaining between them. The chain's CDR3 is CASDLGGLAGETQYF. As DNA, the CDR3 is TGTGCCAGCGACCTGGGCGGGCTAGCCGGAGAGACCCAGTACTTC.

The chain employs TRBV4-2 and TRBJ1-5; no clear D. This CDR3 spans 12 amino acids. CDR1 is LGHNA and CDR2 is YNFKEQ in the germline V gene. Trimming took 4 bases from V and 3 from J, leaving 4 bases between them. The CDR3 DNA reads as TGTGCCAGCAGCCCCCTCAATCAGCCCCAGCATTTT. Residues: CASSPLNQPQHF.